The 10 T cell receptor beta chains below come from one sample, sequenced in a study of human T cells and chemical hapten exposure. Time point reported: patch test 1, 2 weeks after DPC sensitization. The treatment was: therapeutic diphenylcyclopropenone sensitization with weekly scalp DPC. TCRdb reprocessed the RACE reads with MiXCR, giving one entry per CDR3 protein. The sample lists 75,000 to 100,000 distinct CDR3 sequences; roughly 12% were seen once. Sequencing used whole blood, obtained in connection with sensitization to the hapten diphenylcyclopropenone (DPC). The origin of the receptors is a woman aged 40 to 50 with alopecia areata. Some clones in this sample may be carry-over from other donors' samples.

This clonotype was detected many times. V usage is TRBV19 and J usage is TRBJ1-5, with 9 positions matching TRBD1. Unmatched junction bases numbered 4, after V lost 6 bases and J lost 1 base. Germline assignment: CDR1 LNHDA and CDR2 SQIVND (reference sequence). This CDR3 comprises 15 residues. Here the CDR3 reads CASSTGGGSNQPQHF. CDR3 DNA sequence: TGTGCCAGTAGCACAGGGGGCGGAAGCAATCAGCCCCAGCATTTT.

This chain joins TRBV7-9 and TRBJ1-2; TRBD1 might be the D (6 bases). Trimming removed 4 bases at V and 8 bases at J, with 14 bases between. CDR1 SEHNR and CDR2 FQNEAQ come from the germline V gene (reference sequence). The CDR3 is 13 amino acids. CDR3: CASSYREWDGYTF. CDR3 DNA: TGTGCCAGCAGCTACAGGGAATGGGACGGCTACACCTTC.

J is TRBJ2-2 and V is TRBV6-1, with D possibly TRBD1 on 5 matching bases. Germline lookup yields CDR1 MNHNS and CDR2 SASEGT. V was pared by 2 bases and J by 6 bases, with 22 bases between. The length of the CDR3 is 18 residues. CDR3 sequence reads: CASSEKSVLAGWPGELFF. CDR3 sequence (DNA): TGTGCCAGCAGTGAAAAATCGGTGTTGGCAGGGTGGCCCGGGGAGCTGTTTTTT.

There are a few counts of this clonotype. The chain has TRBV6-2 or TRBV6-3 and TRBJ2-2; the D gene is possibly TRBD1 (6 bases). Germline V gene sequence: CDR1 MNHEY, CDR2 SVGEGT. V was pared by 1 base and J by 8 bases, with 11 bases between. The CDR3 spans 14 residues. CDR3: CASSYLQTGGELFF. CDR3 nucleotide sequence: TGTGCCAGCAGTTACTTACAGACAGGAGGGGAGCTGTTTTTT.

In its sample, this clonotype was seen a few times. The chain links TRBV6-2 or TRBV6-3 to TRBJ1-1; D unclear. V lost 7 bases and J 0 bases, leaving 9 bases between the germline ends. Germline CDR1 MNHEY, CDR2 SVGEGT. The CDR3 loop spans 13 amino acids. In nucleotides, the CDR3 is TGTGCCAGCACCTACTTCATGAACACTGAAGCTTTCTTT. Protein product: CASTYFMNTEAFF.

This clonotype was seen only a few times. CDR3 nucleotide sequence: TGCGCCAGCAGCCAAGATTCCCCGAGGGAGGGCCACGGGGAGCTGTTTTTT. This encodes CASSQDSPREGHGELFF. This rearrangement joins TRBV4-1 to TRBJ2-2; 7 nucleotides match TRBD2. CDR1 and CDR2 from the germline V gene are MGHRA and YSYEKL. The V and J ends lost 0 bases and 7 bases, in that order; junction bases with no gene match: 11. The CDR3 spans 17 residues.

The chain joins TRBV7-2 to TRBJ2-6; the D is unclear. The CDR3 is 15 residues long. Germline V gene data show CDR1 as SGHTA and CDR2 as FQGNSA. Trimming took 4 bases from V and 0 from J, leaving 7 bases between them. The DNA of the CDR3 is TGTGCCAGCAGCTCCCGACGCTCTGGGGCCAACGTCCTGACTTTC. Its protein is CASSSRRSGANVLTF.

This clonotype was found many times. The rearrangement uses TRBV4-1 and TRBJ1-2; the D gene is possibly TRBD1 (5 bases). V gave up 2 bases and J gave up 5 bases, with 12 bases separating them. The CDR3 is 14 amino acids. Germline V lookup: CDR1 MGHRA, CDR2 YSYEKL. The CDR3 here is CASSQPGRRYGYTF. In DNA form, the CDR3 reads TGCGCCAGCAGCCAACCGGGACGAAGATATGGCTACACCTTC.

The V call is TRBV18, the J call TRBJ2-1; D unclear. Germline CDR1 reads KGHSH; CDR2 reads LQKENI. V lost 0 bases and J lost 5, with 8 bases in between. There are 14 residues in the CDR3. CDR3 nucleotide sequence: TGTGCCAGCTCACCACCTGGGCCAGACAATGAGCAGTTCTTC. Protein product: CASSPPGPDNEQFF.

This clonotype was seen many times. V usage is TRBV20-1 and J usage is TRBJ1-1, with D maybe TRBD1 (5 bases). Between the trimmed V and J ends, which lost 4 bases and 0 bases, there was a span of 9 bases. Germline V gene lookup returns CDR1 DFQATT and CDR2 SNEGSKA (reference sequence). This CDR3 comprises 13 residues. CDR3 nucleotide sequence: TGCAGTGCTACGGGACTCCTGAACACTGAAGCTTTCTTT. Amino acid sequence: CSATGLLNTEAFF.